This T cell receptor beta chain was documented in a study of blood T cell repertoires in COVID-19. Study information: Italy, Spain and the United States were the sources of the convalescent and acute COVID-19 samples. Nucleic acid was either cDNA or gDNA, and it came from T cells, B-cell-depleted T cells, or PBMCs.

Germline V gene sequence: CDR1 LGHNT, CDR2 FRNRAP. This CDR3 comprises 13 residues. The V end lost 5 bases, the J end lost 8 bases, and 15 bases lay between the germline ends. Authors' data handling: The authors estimated nucleated cell counts from reference gene primer amplification. Assay used: immunoSEQ multiplex PCR; TCRdb lists only in-frame clones, some missing. V and J calls and clone size come straight from that table; D and trimming were deduced from the DNA. Here the sample spans roughly 700,000 clones, around 90% being singletons. This TCR was recovered from a woman between 18 and 30 years old with acute or convalescent COVID-19. Sample: peripheral blood. The V and J genes are TRBV12-5 and TRBJ1-2; no reliable D call. CDR3 sequence: CASGLTRERGYTF. DNA of the CDR3: TGTGCTAGTGGTCTAACCCGGGAGAGGGGCTACACCTTC.